The rows below give T cell receptor beta chains drawn from one sample of a study of cytomegalovirus exposure and HLA in healthy donors. Sequencing used immunoSEQ multiplex PCR; TCRdb keeps in-frame clones, though not all of them. The table records some 130,000 clones, around three quarters of them present only once. The sample was PBMCs. The origin of the receptors is a male donor in good health and CMV-seropositive. CDR3s include the opening cysteine and the closing phenylalanine or tryptophan. D genes are given only for firm matches. Expanded clones are given a class, and other clones once, few, many or no size at all.

V gene: TRBV27; D gene: TRBD2; clone size: .; J gene: TRBJ2-7; CDR3 DNA: TGTGCCAGCAGTACCCCAGCGGGGGGACTCTTATCCTCCGCCGAGCAGTACTTC; CDR3 protein: CASSTPAGGLLSSAEQYF
V gene: TRBV6-1; D gene: .; clone size: .; J gene: TRBJ1-1; CDR3 DNA: TGTGCCAGCAGTGAAAAACAGGGTGAAGCTTTCTTT; CDR3 protein: CASSEKQGEAFF
V gene: TRBV5-5; D gene: .; clone size: .; J gene: TRBJ2-5; CDR3 DNA: TGTGCCAGCAGCTTCCGGGAGACCCAGTACTTC; CDR3 protein: CASSFRETQYF
V gene: TRBV27; D gene: .; clone size: .; J gene: TRBJ1-6; CDR3 DNA: TGTGCCAGCAAGGCCGGGGGGTATAATTCACCCCTCCACTTT; CDR3 protein: CASKAGGYNSPLHF
V gene: TRBV6-6; D gene: .; clone size: .; J gene: TRBJ1-4; CDR3 DNA: TGTGCCAGCAGCCCCAGGTCGACATCTAATGAAAAACTGTTTTTT; CDR3 protein: CASSPRSTSNEKLFF
V gene: TRBV29-1; D gene: .; clone size: few; J gene: TRBJ2-7; CDR3 DNA: TGCAGCGTTGAAGATCGCAGGGACGAGCAGTACTTC; CDR3 protein: CSVEDRRDEQYF
V gene: TRBV19; D gene: TRBD1; clone size: .; J gene: TRBJ2-6; CDR3 DNA: TGTGCCAGTAGTATGGGGAGACAGGGGACTGGGGCCAACGTCCTGACTTTC; CDR3 protein: CASSMGRQGTGANVLTF
V gene: TRBV7-6; D gene: .; clone size: .; J gene: TRBJ1-6; CDR3 DNA: TGTGCCAGCAGCTTAGAGGACAAGCACTATAATTCACCCCTCCACTTT; CDR3 protein: CASSLEDKHYNSPLHF
V gene: TRBV5-1; D gene: TRBD1; clone size: .; J gene: TRBJ1-1; CDR3 DNA: TGCGCCAGCAGCCCAAGGGACAGGGCCGGGGCTTTCTTT; CDR3 protein: CASSPRDRAGAFF
V gene: TRBV10-3; D gene: .; clone size: .; J gene: TRBJ1-5; CDR3 DNA: TGTGCCATCACTTCGGACAGCCTCAATCAGCCCCAGCATTTT; CDR3 protein: CAITSDSLNQPQHF
V gene: TRBV5-1; D gene: TRBD1; clone size: .; J gene: TRBJ1-5; CDR3 DNA: TGCGCCAGCAGCTCGACAGGGACAAACGATCAGCCCCAGCATTTT; CDR3 protein: CASSSTGTNDQPQHF
V gene: TRBV2; D gene: TRBD1; clone size: .; J gene: TRBJ1-2; CDR3 DNA: TGTGCCAGCAGGCAGGGGGAGGGCTACACCTTC; CDR3 protein: CASRQGEGYTF
V gene: TRBV6-1; D gene: TRBD2; clone size: .; J gene: TRBJ2-1; CDR3 DNA: TGTGCCAGCAGTGTTAGCGGGGGGTATTACAATGAGCAGTTCTTC; CDR3 protein: CASSVSGGYYNEQFF
V gene: TRBV5-6; D gene: .; clone size: .; J gene: TRBJ2-5; CDR3 DNA: TGTGCCAGCAGCACCGGACAGTACGAGACCCAGTACTTC; CDR3 protein: CASSTGQYETQYF
V gene: TRBV28; D gene: .; clone size: .; J gene: TRBJ1-5; CDR3 DNA: TGTGCCAGCAGTTTCCGTGGGACAATTAATCAGCCCCAGCATTTT; CDR3 protein: CASSFRGTINQPQHF
V gene: TRBV28; D gene: .; clone size: .; J gene: TRBJ2-7; CDR3 DNA: TGTGCCAGCAGGAAGAGGTGGGGGGAATACGAGCAGTACTTC; CDR3 protein: CASRKRWGEYEQYF
V gene: TRBV19; D gene: .; clone size: .; J gene: TRBJ2-3; CDR3 DNA: TGTGCCAGTAGGACGGGGGGGAGGACAGGGGTGAAAGATACGCAGTATTTT; CDR3 protein: CASRTGGRTGVKDTQYF
V gene: TRBV9; D gene: TRBD2; clone size: .; J gene: TRBJ2-1; CDR3 DNA: TGTGCCAGCAGCCTAGGGCGGTCTAGCGGAAACAATGAGCAGTTCTTC; CDR3 protein: CASSLGRSSGNNEQFF
V gene: TRBV5-4; D gene: .; clone size: .; J gene: TRBJ2-5; CDR3 DNA: TGTGCCAGCAGCGGCGGACAGCCACTCCAAGAGACCCAGTACTTC; CDR3 protein: CASSGGQPLQETQYF
V gene: TRBV2; D gene: TRBD1; clone size: .; J gene: TRBJ2-7; CDR3 DNA: TGTGCCAGCAGTGAAAGGGTAGCAGGGGGTTCCTACGAGCAGTACTTC; CDR3 protein: CASSERVAGGSYEQYF
V gene: TRBV11-3; D gene: TRBD2; clone size: .; J gene: TRBJ2-3; CDR3 DNA: TGTGCCAGCAGCTTAGGAGGGAGGGAAGAGGACACAGATACGCAGTATTTT; CDR3 protein: CASSLGGREEDTDTQYF